This TCR beta chain was recorded in a study of blood T cell repertoires in COVID-19. Study information: Sources were T cells, B-cell-depleted T cells, or PBMCs; the material itself was cDNA or gDNA.

This clone showed up just a few times. TCRdb keeps only in-frame clones here, not all; method: immunoSEQ multiplex PCR. The data contain approximately 490,000 clones, 75% to 90% of them singletons. Before being deemed recovered, Cohort 3 donors had two negative PCRs, clearance, or symptom resolution. Germline lookup yields CDR1 LGHDT and CDR2 YNNKEL (reference sequence). Deletions cut 4 bases from V and 14 bases from J, with 18 bases between. The CDR3 extends over 14 amino acids. Sequences were obtained from PBMCs or T cells enriched from blood (not recorded which). The gene calls are TRBV3-1 (or the pseudogene TRBV3-2) and TRBJ1-6; D might be TRBD1 (6 bases). The receptor was isolated from a woman aged 18-35 years who had recovered from COVID-19. CDR3 nucleotide sequence: TGTGCCAGCAGCCTAAACTTACAGGGCGGGTCCCTCCACTTT. This sequence encodes CASSLNLQGGSLHF.